This T cell receptor (beta chain) was sequenced for a study of a mutant IDH1 vaccine in newly diagnosed glioma. Described time point: week 35, safety follow-up. Each vaccine dose was 300 ug of mutant IDH1 20-mer peptide, with topical imiquimod. This clone appeared once. Its antigen is undetermined. Method: immunoSEQ multiplex PCR; TCRdb's copy keeps in-frame clones and lacks some. Of about 68,000 clones in the sample, about four fifths were seen once. Germline assignment: CDR1 MNHEY and CDR2 SVGAGI. V lost 2 bases and J lost 4, with 18 bases in between. The CDR3 runs 16 residues. The sequencing here drew on PBMCs, taken from a glioma patient whose treatment included an IDH1 peptide vaccine. This sequence joins TRBV6-5 and TRBJ2-7; D may be TRBD2 (6 bases). The TCR originated in a young man with glioma. Here the CDR3 DNA reads TGTGCCAGCAGTTACCCAACAAGTGGGGGGATATACGAGCAGTACTTC. Protein: CASSYPTSGGIYEQYF.